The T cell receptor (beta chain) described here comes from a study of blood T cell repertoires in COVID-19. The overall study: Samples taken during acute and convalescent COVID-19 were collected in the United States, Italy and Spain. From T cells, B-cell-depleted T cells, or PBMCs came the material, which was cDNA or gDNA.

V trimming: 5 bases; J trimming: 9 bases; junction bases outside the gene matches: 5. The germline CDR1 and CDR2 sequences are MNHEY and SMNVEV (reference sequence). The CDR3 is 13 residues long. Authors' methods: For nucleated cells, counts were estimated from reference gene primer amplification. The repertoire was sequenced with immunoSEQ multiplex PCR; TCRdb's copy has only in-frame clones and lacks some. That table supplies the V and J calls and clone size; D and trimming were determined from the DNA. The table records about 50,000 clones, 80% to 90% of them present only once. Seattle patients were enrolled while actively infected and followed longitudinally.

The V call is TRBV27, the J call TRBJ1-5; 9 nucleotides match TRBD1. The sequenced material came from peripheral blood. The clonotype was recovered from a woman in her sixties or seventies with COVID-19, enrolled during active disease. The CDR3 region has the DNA TGTGCCAGCAGTGGACAGGGGAACCCGCCCCAGCATTTT. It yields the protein CASSGQGNPPQHF.